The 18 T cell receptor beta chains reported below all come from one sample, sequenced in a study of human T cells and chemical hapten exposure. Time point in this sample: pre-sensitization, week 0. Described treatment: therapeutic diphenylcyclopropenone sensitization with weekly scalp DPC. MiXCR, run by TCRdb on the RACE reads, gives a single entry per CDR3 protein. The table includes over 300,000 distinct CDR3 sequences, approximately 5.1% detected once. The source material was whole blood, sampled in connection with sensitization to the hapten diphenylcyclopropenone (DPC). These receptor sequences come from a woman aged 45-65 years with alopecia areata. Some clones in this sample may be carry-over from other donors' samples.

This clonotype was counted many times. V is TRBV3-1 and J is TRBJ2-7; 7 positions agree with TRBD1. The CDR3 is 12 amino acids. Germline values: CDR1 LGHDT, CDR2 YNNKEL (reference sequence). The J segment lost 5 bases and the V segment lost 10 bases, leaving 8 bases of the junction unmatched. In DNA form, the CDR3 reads TGTGCCAAAGTAGGGGGCCGCGACGAGCAGTACTTC. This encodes CAKVGGRDEQYF.

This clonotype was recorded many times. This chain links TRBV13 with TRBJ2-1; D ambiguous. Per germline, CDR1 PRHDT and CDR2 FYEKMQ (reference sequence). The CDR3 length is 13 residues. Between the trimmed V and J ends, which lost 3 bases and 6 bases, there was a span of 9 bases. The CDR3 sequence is CASSFSDANEQFF. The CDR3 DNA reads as TGTGCCAGCAGCTTTTCTGACGCCAATGAGCAGTTCTTC.

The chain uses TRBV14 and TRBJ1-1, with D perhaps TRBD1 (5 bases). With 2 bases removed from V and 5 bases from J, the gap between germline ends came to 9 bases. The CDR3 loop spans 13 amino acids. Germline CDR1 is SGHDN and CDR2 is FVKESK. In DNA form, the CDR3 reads TGTGCCAGCAGCCAATGGGGCCAGACTGAAGCTTTCTTT. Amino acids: CASSQWGQTEAFF.

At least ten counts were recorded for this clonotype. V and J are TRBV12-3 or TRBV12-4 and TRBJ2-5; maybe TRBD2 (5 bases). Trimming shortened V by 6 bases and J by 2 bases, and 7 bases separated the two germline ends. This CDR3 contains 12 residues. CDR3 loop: CASRLEQETQYF. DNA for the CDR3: TGTGCCAGCAGACTAGAGCAAGAGACCCAGTACTTC.

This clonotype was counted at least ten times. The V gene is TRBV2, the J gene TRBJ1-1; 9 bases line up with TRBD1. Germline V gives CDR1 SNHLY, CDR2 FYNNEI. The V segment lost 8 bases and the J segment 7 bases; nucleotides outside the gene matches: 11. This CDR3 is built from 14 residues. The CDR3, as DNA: TGTGCCAGCGAGTCGGGACAGGGACTTGGTGAAGCTTTCTTT. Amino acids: CASESGQGLGEAFF.

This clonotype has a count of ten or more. The CDR3, as DNA: TGCAGCGTTGTTCGATCCAATGAGCAGTTCTTC. Translated: CSVVRSNEQFF. The V and J genes are TRBV29-1 and TRBJ2-1, with unresolved D. The V and J ends lost 4 bases and 6 bases respectively, with 7 bases between them. Germline CDR1 and CDR2: SQVTM and ANQGSEA. This CDR3 is built from 11 residues.

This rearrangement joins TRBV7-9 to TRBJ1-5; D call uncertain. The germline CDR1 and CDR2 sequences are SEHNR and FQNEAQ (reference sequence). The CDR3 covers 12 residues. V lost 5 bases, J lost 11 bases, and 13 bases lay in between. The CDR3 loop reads CASSGSGWAQHF. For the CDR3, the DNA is TGTGCCAGCAGCGGATCGGGATGGGCCCAGCATTTT.

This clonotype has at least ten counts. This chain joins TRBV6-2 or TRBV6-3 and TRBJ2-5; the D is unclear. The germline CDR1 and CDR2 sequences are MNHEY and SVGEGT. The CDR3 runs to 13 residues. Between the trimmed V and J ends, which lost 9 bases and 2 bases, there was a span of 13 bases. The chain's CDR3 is CASRRAAQETQYF. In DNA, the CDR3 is TGTGCCAGTCGACGGGCAGCTCAAGAGACCCAGTACTTC.

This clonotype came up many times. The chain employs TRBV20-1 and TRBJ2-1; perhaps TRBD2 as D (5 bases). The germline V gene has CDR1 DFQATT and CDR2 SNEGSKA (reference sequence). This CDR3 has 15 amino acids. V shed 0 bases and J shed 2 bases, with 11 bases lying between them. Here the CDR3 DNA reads TGCAGTGCTAGAGATCTAGCTCTTGCCTACAATGAGCAGTTCTTC. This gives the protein CSARDLALAYNEQFF.

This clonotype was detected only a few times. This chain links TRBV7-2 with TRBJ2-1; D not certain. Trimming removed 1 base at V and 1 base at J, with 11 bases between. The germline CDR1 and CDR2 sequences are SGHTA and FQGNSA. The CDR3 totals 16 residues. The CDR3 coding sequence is TGTGCCAGCAGCTTAGGCACTCTGGGGTCCTACAATGAGCAGTTCTTC. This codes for CASSLGTLGSYNEQFF.

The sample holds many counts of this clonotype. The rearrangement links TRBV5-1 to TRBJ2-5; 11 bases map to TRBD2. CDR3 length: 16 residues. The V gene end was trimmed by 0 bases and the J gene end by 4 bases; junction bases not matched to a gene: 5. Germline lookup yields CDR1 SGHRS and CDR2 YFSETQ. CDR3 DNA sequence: TGCGCCAGCAGCTTGGCCACTAGCGGGGGTCGAGAGACCCAGTACTTC. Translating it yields CASSLATSGGRETQYF.

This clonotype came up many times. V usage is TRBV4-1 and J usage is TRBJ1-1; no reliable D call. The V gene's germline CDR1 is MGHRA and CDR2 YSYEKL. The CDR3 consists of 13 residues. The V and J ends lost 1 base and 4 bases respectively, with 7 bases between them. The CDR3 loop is CASSQVGVTEAFF. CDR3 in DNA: TGCGCCAGCAGCCAAGTTGGTGTCACTGAAGCTTTCTTT.

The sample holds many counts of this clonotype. The CDR3 spells CAGQEGGASTDTQYF. CDR3 DNA sequence: TGTGCCGGACAGGAGGGGGGGGCGAGCACAGATACGCAGTATTTT. This chain connects TRBV6-6 to TRBJ2-3; TRBD1 or TRBD2 may be the D gene (7 bases each). Germline V lookup: CDR1 MNHNY, CDR2 SVGAGI (reference sequence). Trimming pared 11 bases from V and 0 bases from J, leaving 18 bases between. This CDR3 comprises 15 residues.

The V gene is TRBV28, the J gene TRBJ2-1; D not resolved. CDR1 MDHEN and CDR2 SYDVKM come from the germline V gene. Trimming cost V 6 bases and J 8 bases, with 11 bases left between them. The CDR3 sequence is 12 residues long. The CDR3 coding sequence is TGTGCCAGCAGCCAGACCCTTTATGAGCAGTTCTTC. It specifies CASSQTLYEQFF.

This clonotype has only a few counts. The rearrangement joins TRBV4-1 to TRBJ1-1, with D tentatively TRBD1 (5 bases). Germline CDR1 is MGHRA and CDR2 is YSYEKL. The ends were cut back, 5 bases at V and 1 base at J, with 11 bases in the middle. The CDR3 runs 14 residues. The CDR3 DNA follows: TGCGCCAGCAGCGTGGGGGGGACGAACACTGAAGCTTTCTTT. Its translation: CASSVGGTNTEAFF.

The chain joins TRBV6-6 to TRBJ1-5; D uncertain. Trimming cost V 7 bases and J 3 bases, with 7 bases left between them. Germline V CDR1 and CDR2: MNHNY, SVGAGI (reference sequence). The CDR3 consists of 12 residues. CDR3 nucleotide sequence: TGTGCCAGCAATACAGCCAATCAGCCCCAGCATTTT. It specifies CASNTANQPQHF.

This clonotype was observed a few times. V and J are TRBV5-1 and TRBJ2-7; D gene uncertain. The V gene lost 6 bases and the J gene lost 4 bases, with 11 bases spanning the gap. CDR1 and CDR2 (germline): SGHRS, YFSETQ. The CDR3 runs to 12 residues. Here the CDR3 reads CASTDGGYEQYF. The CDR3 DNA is TGCGCCAGCACGGACGGTGGGTACGAGCAGTACTTC.

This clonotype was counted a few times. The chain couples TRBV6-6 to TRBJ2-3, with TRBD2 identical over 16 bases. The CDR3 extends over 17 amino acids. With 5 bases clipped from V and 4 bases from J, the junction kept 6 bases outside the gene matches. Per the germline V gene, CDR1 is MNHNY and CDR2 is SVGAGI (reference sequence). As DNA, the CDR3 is TGTGCCAGCAGTATTCCGGGACTAGCGGGAGGGTCAGATACGCAGTATTTT. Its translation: CASSIPGLAGGSDTQYF.